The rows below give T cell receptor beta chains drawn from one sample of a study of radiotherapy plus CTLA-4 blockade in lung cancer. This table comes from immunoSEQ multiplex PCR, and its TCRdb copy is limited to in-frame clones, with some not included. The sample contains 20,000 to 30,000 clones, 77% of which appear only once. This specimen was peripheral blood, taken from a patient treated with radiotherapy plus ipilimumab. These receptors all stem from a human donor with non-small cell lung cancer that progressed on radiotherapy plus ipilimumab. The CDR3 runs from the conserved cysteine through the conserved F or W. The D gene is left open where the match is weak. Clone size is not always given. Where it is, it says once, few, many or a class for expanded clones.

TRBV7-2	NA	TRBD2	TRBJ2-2	CASSTSGGAGTGELFF	TGTGCCAGCAGCACTAGCGGGGGGGCTGGAACCGGGGAGCTGTTTTTT
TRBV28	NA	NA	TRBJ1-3	CASSFGLGLHTIYF	TGTGCCAGCAGTTTCGGTTTAGGATTACACACCATATATTTT
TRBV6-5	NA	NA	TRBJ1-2	CASRQDYGYTF	TGTGCCAGCAGACAGGATTATGGCTACACCTTC
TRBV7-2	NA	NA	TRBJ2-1	CASSLSGDTYNEQFF	TGTGCCAGCAGCTTAAGTGGGGACACCTACAATGAGCAGTTCTTC
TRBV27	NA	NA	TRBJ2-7	CASSFGTGSYEQYF	TGTGCCAGCAGTTTCGGAACGGGCTCCTACGAGCAGTACTTC
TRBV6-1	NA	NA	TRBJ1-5	CASSENEFSNQPQHF	TGTGCCAGCAGTGAAAACGAGTTTAGCAATCAGCCCCAGCATTTT
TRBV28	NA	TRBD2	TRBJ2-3	CASSLLLAGLTDTQYF	TGTGCCAGCAGTTTACTACTAGCGGGGTTGACAGATACGCAGTATTTT
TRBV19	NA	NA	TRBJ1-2	CASSIGAINYGYTF	TGTGCCAGTAGTATTGGGGCCATTAACTATGGCTACACCTTC
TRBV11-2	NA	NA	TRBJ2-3	CASSLGNSEDTQYF	TGTGCCAGCAGCTTAGGAAATAGCGAAGATACGCAGTATTTT
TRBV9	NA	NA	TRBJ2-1	CASSAGTLPGNEQFF	TGTGCCAGCAGCGCCGGGACCCTCCCCGGAAATGAGCAGTTCTTC
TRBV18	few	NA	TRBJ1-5	CASSSGWGEDQPQHF	TGTGCCAGCTCATCAGGGTGGGGGGAAGATCAGCCCCAGCATTTT
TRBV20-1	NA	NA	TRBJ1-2	CSATGVEGYTF	TGCAGTGCTACGGGGGTCGAAGGCTACACCTTC
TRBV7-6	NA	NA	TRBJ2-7	CASSLQGSDEQYF	TGTGCCAGCAGCTTGCAGGGCTCGGACGAGCAGTACTTC
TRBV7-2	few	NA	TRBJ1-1	CASSHDKEAFF	TGTGCCAGCAGCCACGACAAAGAAGCTTTCTTT
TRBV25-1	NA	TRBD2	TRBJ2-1	CASSVPAGAYEQFF	TGTGCCAGCAGTGTTCCAGCGGGGGCTTATGAGCAGTTCTTC
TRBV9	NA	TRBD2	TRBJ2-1	CASSVLVAGGINNEQFF	TGTGCCAGCAGCGTCTTAGTAGCGGGAGGTATAAACAATGAGCAGTTCTTC
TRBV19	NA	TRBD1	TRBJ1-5	CASSKTGEPQHF	TGTGCCAGTAGTAAGACAGGGGAGCCCCAGCATTTT
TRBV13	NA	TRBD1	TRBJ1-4	CASSPSGTGVEKLFF	TGTGCCAGCAGCCCCTCGGGGACAGGGGTTGAAAAACTGTTTTTT
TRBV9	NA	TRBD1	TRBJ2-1	CASSVLGDSSYNEQFF	TGTGCCAGCAGCGTATTAGGGGACAGCTCCTACAATGAGCAGTTCTTC
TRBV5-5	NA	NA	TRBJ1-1	CASSWTVMNTEAFF	TGTGCCAGCAGCTGGACAGTTATGAACACTGAAGCTTTCTTT
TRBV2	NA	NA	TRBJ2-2	CASSVSLGGAGELFF	TGTGCCAGCAGTGTATCCTTGGGGGGAGCCGGGGAGCTGTTTTTT
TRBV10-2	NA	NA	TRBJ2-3	CAIAGYRTDTQYF	TGCGCCATCGCGGGGTATCGTACAGATACGCAGTATTTT
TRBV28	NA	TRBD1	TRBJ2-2	CASSLGAGGTANTGELFF	TGTGCCAGCAGCCTCGGGGCAGGGGGTACGGCGAACACCGGGGAGCTGTTTTTT
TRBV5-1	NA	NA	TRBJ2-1	CASSLDGADSSSYNEQFF	TGCGCCAGCAGCTTGGATGGGGCAGACTCAAGCTCCTACAATGAGCAGTTCTTC
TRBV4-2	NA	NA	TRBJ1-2	CASSQDRVGDFYGYTF	TGTGCCAGCAGCCAAGATCGGGTGGGGGACTTCTATGGCTACACCTTC
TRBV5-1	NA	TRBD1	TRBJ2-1	CASSPGQPPYNEQFF	TGCGCCAGCAGCCCGGGACAGCCTCCCTACAATGAGCAGTTCTTC
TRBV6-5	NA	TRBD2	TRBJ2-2	CASRTRGDTGELFF	TGTGCCAGCCGTACGCGGGGGGACACCGGGGAGCTGTTTTTT
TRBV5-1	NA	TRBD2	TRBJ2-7	CASSLGLAGPSYEQYF	TGCGCCAGCAGCTTGGGTCTAGCGGGCCCCTCCTACGAGCAGTACTTC
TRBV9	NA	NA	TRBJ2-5	CASSVGTVLKETQYF	TGTGCCAGCAGCGTAGGGACAGTCTTAAAAGAGACCCAGTACTTC
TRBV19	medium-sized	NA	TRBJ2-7	CASSIDGTSEQYF	TGTGCCAGTAGTATAGATGGAACGAGCGAGCAGTACTTC
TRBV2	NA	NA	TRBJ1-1	CASSETDTEAFF	TGTGCCAGCAGTGAGACAGATACTGAAGCTTTCTTT
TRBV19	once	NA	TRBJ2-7	CASTPRQGLLHEQYF	TGTGCCAGTACCCCCCGGCAGGGGCTTCTCCACGAGCAGTACTTC
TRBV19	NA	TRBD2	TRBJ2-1	CASSTLAGGRGNEQFF	TGTGCCAGTAGTACTCTAGCGGGAGGCCGGGGGAATGAGCAGTTCTTC
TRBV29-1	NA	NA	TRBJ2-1	CSVLGGGSYNEQFF	TGCAGCGTTTTAGGGGGGGGGTCCTACAATGAGCAGTTCTTC